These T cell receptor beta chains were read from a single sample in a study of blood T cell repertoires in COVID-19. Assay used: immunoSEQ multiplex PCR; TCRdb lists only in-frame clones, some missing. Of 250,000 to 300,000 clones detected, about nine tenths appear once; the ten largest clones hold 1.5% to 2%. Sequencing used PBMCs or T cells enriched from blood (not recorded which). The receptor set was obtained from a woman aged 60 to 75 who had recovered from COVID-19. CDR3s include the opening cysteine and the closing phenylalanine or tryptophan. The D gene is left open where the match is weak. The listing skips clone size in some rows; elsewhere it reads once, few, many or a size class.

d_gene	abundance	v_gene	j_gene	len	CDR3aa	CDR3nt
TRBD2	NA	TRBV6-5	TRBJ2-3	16	CASSYSTGGASDTQYF	TGTGCCAGCAGTTACTCGACCGGGGGGGCTTCAGATACGCAGTATTTT
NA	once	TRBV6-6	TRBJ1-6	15	CASSPLGGRNSPLHF	TGTGCCAGCAGTCCCCTCGGGGGGAGAAATTCACCCCTCCACTTT
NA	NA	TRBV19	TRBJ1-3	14	CASTGGGSGNTIYF	TGTGCCAGTACCGGCGGGGGGTCCGGAAACACCATATATTTT
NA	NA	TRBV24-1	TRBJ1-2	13	CATSDGINYGYTF	TGTGCCACCAGTGACGGTATAAACTATGGCTACACCTTC
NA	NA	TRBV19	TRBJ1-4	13	CASKLSTGEKLFF	TGTGCCAGTAAACTGAGTACGGGTGAAAAACTGTTTTTT
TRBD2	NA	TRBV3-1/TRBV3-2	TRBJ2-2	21	CASSHSSRGLAAKGVTGELFF	TGTGCCAGCAGCCACTCCAGCCGGGGACTAGCGGCGAAGGGGGTCACCGGGGAGCTGTTTTTT
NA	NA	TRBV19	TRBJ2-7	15	CASSPAGSMVYEQYF	TGTGCCAGTAGTCCAGCGGGCAGTATGGTCTACGAGCAGTACTTC
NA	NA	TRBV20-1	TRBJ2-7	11	CSAREQYEQYF	TGCAGTGCTAGGGAGCAATACGAGCAGTACTTC
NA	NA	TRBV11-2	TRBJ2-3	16	CASNTLGEGQRRTQYF	TGTGCCAGCAACACCCTAGGAGAGGGCCAGAGGAGGACGCAGTATTTT
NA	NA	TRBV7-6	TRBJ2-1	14	CASSLGPVYNEQFF	TGTGCCAGCAGCTTAGGGCCCGTATACAATGAGCAGTTCTTC
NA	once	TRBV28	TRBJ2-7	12	CASSQLKSEQYF	TGTGCCAGCAGCCAACTTAAAAGTGAGCAGTACTTC
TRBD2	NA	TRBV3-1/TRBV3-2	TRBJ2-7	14	CASSLLAGDYEQYF	TGTGCCAGCAGCCTTCTAGCGGGAGACTACGAGCAGTACTTC
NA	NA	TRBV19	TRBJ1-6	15	CASSTRVQYNSPLHF	TGTGCCAGTAGTACGAGGGTACAGTATAATTCACCCCTCCACTTT
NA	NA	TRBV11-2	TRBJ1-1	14	CASSLTVLNTEAFF	TGTGCCAGCAGCTTGACAGTTCTGAACACTGAAGCTTTCTTT
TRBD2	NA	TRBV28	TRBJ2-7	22	CASSFPTTGTGRTSGRAYEQYF	TGTGCCAGCAGTTTTCCCACCACCGGGACAGGGAGGACTAGCGGGAGGGCCTACGAGCAGTACTTC
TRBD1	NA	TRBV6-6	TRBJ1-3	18	CASSPDLRDRVSGNTIYF	TGTGCCAGCAGTCCAGACCTCCGGGACAGGGTGTCTGGAAACACCATATATTTT
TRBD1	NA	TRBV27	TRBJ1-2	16	CASSFSSGTGRWGYTF	TGTGCCAGCAGTTTCTCATCCGGGACAGGGCGTTGGGGCTACACCTTC
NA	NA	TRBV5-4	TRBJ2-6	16	CASSLTTGSGANVLTF	TGTGCCAGCAGCTTGACCACAGGCTCTGGGGCCAACGTCCTGACTTTC
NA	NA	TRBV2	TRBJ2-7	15	CASSARTSLSYEQYF	TGTGCCAGCAGCGCCCGGACTTCCCTCTCCTACGAGCAGTACTTC
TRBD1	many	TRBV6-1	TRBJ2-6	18	CASSGQPGQFPWANVLTF	TGTGCCAGCAGTGGACAACCGGGACAGTTTCCCTGGGCCAACGTCCTGACTTTC
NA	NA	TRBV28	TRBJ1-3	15	CASSRDTSSGNTIYF	TGTGCCAGCAGTCGGGACACCTCCTCTGGAAACACCATATATTTT
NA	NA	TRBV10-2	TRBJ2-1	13	CASSPSSYNEQFF	TGCGCCAGCTCGCCGAGCTCCTACAATGAGCAGTTCTTC
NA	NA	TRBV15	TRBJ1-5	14	CATSSGGEWQPQHF	TGTGCCACCAGCTCCGGAGGGGAATGGCAGCCCCAGCATTTT
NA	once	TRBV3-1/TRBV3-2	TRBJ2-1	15	CASSQDARSYNEQFF	TGTGCCAGCAGCCAAGACGCTAGGTCCTACAATGAGCAGTTCTTC
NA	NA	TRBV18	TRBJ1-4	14	CASSPQPLNEKLFF	TGTGCCAGCTCACCACAGCCCCTTAATGAAAAACTGTTTTTT
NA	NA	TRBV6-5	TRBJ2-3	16	CASSYSRSAHRDTQYF	TGTGCCAGCAGTTACTCGAGGAGCGCCCACCGGGATACGCAGTATTTT
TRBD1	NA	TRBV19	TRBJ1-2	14	CASSSGQVHYGYTF	TGTGCCAGTAGTTCCGGACAGGTGCACTATGGCTACACCTTC
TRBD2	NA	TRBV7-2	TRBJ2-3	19	CASSLVGLAGGSRGDTQYF	TGTGCCAGCAGCTTAGTCGGCCTAGCGGGAGGGTCAAGGGGAGATACGCAGTATTTT
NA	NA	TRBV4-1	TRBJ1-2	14	CASSQALGGYGYTF	TGCGCCAGCAGCCAAGCTCTAGGGGGCTATGGCTACACCTTC
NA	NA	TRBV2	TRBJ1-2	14	CASSPQQGSNGYTF	TGTGCCAGCAGTCCGCAACAGGGATCGAATGGCTACACCTTC
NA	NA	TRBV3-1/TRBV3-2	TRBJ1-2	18	CASSPELQKGQANYGYTF	TGTGCCAGCAGCCCCGAGCTACAAAAGGGGCAGGCGAACTATGGCTACACCTTC
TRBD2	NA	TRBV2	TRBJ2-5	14	CASSTIAGGETQYF	TGTGCCAGCAGCACAATAGCGGGGGGAGAGACCCAGTACTTC
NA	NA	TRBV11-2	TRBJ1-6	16	CASRRYSSLINSPLHF	TGTGCCAGCAGGAGATACAGCTCCCTTATTAATTCACCCCTCCACTTT
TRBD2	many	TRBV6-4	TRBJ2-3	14	CASSERGGTDTQYF	TGTGCCAGCAGTGAGCGGGGGGGCACAGATACGCAGTATTTT
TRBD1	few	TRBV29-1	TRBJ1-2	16	CSVGFGTGELVYGYTF	TGCAGCGTTGGGTTCGGGACAGGGGAATTGGTCTATGGCTACACCTTC
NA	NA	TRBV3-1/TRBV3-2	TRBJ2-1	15	CASSQEVTTVDGQFF	TGTGCCAGCAGCCAAGAAGTAACTACCGTTGATGGGCAGTTCTTC
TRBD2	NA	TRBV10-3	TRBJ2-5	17	CAISEELAGAFQETQYF	TGTGCCATCAGTGAGGAACTAGCGGGGGCCTTCCAAGAGACCCAGTACTTC